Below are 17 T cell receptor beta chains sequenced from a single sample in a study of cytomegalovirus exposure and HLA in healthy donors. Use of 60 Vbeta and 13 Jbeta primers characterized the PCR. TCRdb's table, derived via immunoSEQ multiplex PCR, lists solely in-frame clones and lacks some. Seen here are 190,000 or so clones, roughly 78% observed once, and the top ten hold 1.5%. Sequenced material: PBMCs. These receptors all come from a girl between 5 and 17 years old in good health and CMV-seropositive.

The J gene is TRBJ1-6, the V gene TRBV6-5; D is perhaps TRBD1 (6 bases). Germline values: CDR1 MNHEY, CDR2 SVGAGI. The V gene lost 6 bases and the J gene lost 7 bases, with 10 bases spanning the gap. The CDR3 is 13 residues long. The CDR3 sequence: CASRRQENSPLHF. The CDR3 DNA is TGTGCCAGCAGAAGACAGGAAAATTCACCCCTCCACTTT.

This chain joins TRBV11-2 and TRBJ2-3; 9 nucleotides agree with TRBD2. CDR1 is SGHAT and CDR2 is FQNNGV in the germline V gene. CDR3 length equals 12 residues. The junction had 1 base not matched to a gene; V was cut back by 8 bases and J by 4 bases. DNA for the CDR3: TGTGCCAGCGGCGGGGGGGCAGATACGCAGTATTTT. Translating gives CASGGGADTQYF.

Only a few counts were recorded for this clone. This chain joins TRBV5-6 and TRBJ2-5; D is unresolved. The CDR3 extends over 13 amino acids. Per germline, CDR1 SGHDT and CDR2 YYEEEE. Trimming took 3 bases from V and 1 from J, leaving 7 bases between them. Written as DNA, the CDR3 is TGTGCCAGCAGCTGGTCCAGCCAAGAGACCCAGTACTTC. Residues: CASSWSSQETQYF. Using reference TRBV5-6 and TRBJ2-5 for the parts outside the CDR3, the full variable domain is DAGVTQSPTHLIKTRGQQVTLRCSPKSGHDTVSWYQQALGQGPQFIFQYYEEEERQRGNFPDRFSGHQFPNYSSELNVNALLLGDSALYLCASSWSSQETQYFGPGTRLLVL.

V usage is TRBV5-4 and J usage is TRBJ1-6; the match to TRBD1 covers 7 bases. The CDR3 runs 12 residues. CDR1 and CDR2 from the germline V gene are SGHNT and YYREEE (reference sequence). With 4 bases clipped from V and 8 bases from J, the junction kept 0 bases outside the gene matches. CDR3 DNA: TGTGCCAGCAGCGGACAGGATTCACCCCTCCACTTT. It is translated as CASSGQDSPLHF.

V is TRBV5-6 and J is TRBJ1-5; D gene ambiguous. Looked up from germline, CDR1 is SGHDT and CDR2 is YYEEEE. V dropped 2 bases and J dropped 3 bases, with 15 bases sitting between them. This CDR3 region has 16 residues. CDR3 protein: CASSLLAADSNQPQHF. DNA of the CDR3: TGTGCCAGCAGCTTATTGGCTGCGGACTCCAATCAGCCCCAGCATTTT. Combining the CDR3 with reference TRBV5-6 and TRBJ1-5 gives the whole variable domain DAGVTQSPTHLIKTRGQQVTLRCSPKSGHDTVSWYQQALGQGPQFIFQYYEEEERQRGNFPDRFSGHQFPNYSSELNVNALLLGDSALYLCASSLLAADSNQPQHFGDGTRLSIL.

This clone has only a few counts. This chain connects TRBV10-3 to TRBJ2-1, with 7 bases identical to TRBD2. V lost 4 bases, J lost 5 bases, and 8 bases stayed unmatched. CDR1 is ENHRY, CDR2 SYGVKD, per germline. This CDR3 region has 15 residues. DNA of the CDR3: TGTGCCATCAGTGTTGGGGGGGGTACAGACAATGAGCAGTTCTTC. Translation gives CAISVGGGTDNEQFF.

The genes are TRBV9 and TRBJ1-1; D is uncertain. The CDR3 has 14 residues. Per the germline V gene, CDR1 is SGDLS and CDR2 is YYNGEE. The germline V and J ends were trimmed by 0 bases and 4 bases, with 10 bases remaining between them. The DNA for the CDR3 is TGTGCCAGCAGCGTAGGTCGGGTAGGCACTGAAGCTTTCTTT. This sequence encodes CASSVGRVGTEAFF.

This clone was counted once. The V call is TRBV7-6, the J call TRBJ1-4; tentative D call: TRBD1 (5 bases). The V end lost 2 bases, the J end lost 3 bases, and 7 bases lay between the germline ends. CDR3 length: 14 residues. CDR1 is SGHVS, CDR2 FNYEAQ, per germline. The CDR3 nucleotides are TGTGCCAGCAGCTTATGGGGGGCTAATGAAAAACTGTTTTTT. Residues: CASSLWGANEKLFF.

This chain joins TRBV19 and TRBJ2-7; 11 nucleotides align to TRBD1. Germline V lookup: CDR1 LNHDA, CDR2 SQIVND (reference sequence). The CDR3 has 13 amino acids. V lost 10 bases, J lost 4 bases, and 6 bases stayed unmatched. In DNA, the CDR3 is TGTGCCACCCGGGACAGGGGGTATTACGAGCAGTACTTC. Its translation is CATRDRGYYEQYF.

CDR3 loop: CASSPGTPRADTQYF. CDR3 coding DNA: TGTGCCAGCTCACCGGGGACACCCCGGGCAGATACGCAGTATTTT. The chain links TRBV18 to TRBJ2-3; TRBD1 might be the D (6 bases). The germline V gene encodes CDR1 KGHSH and CDR2 LQKENI. The V end lost 3 bases, the J end lost 4 bases, and 14 bases lay between the germline ends. The CDR3 consists of 15 residues.

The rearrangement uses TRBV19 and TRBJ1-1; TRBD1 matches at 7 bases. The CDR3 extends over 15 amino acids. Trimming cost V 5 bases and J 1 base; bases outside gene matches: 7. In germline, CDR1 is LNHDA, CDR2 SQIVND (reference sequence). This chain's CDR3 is CASSFLGGGNTEAFF. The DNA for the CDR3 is TGTGCCAGTAGTTTCCTAGGGGGCGGGAACACTGAAGCTTTCTTT.

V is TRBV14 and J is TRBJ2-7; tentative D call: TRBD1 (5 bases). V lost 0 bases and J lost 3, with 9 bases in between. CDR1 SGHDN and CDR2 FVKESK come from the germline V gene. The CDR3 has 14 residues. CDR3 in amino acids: CASSQEYRRYEQYF. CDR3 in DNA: TGTGCCAGCAGCCAAGAGTACAGGCGCTACGAGCAGTACTTC. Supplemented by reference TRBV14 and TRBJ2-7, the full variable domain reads EAGVTQFPSHSVIEKGQTVTLRCDPISGHDNLYWYRRVMGKEIKFLLHFVKESKQDESGMPNNRFLAERTGGTYSTLKVQPAELEDSGVYFCASSQEYRRYEQYFGPGTRLTVT.

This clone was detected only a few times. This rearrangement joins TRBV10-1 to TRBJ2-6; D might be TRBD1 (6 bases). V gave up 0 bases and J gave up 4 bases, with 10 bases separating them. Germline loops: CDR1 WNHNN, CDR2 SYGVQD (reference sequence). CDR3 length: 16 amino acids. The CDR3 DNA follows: TGCGCCAGCAGTGAGTCAACAGGGACCGGGGCCAACGTCCTGACTTTC. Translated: CASSESTGTGANVLTF.

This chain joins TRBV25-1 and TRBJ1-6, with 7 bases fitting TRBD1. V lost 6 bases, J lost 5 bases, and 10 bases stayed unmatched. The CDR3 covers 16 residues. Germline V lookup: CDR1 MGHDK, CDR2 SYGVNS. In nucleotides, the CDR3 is TGTGCCAGCAGGGAACGGGACAGCCTGGATAATTCACCCCTCCACTTT. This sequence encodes CASRERDSLDNSPLHF.

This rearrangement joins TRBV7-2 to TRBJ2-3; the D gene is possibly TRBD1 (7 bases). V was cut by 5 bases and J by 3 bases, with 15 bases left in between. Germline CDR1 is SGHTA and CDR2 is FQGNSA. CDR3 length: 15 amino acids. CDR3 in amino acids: CASSRQGGGTDTQYF. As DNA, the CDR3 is TGTGCCAGCAGCCGGCAGGGGGGCGGGACAGATACGCAGTATTTT.

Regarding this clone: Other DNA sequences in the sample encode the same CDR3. As DNA, the CDR3 is TGTGCCAGCAGCTTTAGCGGAATCCAAGAGACCCAGTACTTC. This gives the protein CASSFSGIQETQYF. The chain uses TRBV7-2 and TRBJ2-5; possibly TRBD2 for D (6 bases). Per the germline V gene, CDR1 is SGHTA and CDR2 is FQGNSA. V was shortened by 3 bases and J by 1 base, with 9 bases between the two germline ends. The CDR3 contains 14 residues.

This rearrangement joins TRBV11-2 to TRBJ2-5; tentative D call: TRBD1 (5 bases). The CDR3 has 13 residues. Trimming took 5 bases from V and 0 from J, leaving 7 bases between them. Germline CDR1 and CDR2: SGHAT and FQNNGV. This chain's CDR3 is CASSGRDQETQYF. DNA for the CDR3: TGTGCCAGCAGCGGCAGGGACCAAGAGACCCAGTACTTC.